This TCR beta chain was captured in a study of blood T cell repertoires in COVID-19. Study context: T cells, B-cell-depleted T cells, or PBMCs supplied cDNA or gDNA.

J was trimmed by 2 bases and V by 2 bases; bases with no gene match: 2. CDR3 size: 14 residues. Germline lookup yields CDR1 SGHKS and CDR2 YYEKEE (reference sequence). Per the study methods: Reference gene primer amplification gave estimated nucleated cell counts. Clones were sequenced by immunoSEQ multiplex PCR, and TCRdb holds only the in-frame ones, with some missing. V, J and clone size derive from that table, while D and trimming were established from the DNA sequence. The sample contains more than 95,000 clones, 70% to 80% of which appear only once. V is TRBV5-5 and J is TRBJ2-7, with 9 bases lining up with TRBD2. This clonotype was obtained from a human donor in a cohort sampled during active COVID-19. The sequenced sample consisted of peripheral blood. For the CDR3, the DNA is TGTGCCAGCAGCTTAGGACTAGCGCCCTACGAGCAGTACTTC. This gives the protein CASSLGLAPYEQYF.